This T cell receptor (beta chain) was captured in a study of identical twins. One entry per CDR3 protein, called by TCRdb with MiXCR from the 5' RACE reads. The table includes about 460,000 distinct CDR3 sequences, about 14% detected once. Regarding the study as a whole: With monozygotic twins, out-of-frame TCR alpha sharing exceeded what models estimated.

A remark on this clonotype: Antigen: not known.

CDR3 length equals 14 residues. V lost 3 bases to trimming and J lost 3 bases, with 9 bases between them. The sample was also reused in another study, on yellow fever vaccine responses in identical twins. From that paper: Reportedly, twins showed a vaccine T cell response that looked partly convergent and partly personalized.

What was sequenced was CD4+ T cells sorted from blood. The chain uses TRBV12-3 or TRBV12-4 and TRBJ2-4; D is uncertain. This TCR was sampled from a woman aged 18 to 35 in good health. The CDR3 coding sequence is TGTGCCAGCAGTTTGGTTGTCGGCAAAAACATTCAGTACTTC. Translated: CASSLVVGKNIQYF.